These 7 T cell receptor beta chains came from one sample sequenced in a study of T cell responses to AZD1222 COVID-19 vaccine. Some clones are missing from TCRdb's copy, which holds only in-frame ones; the method was immunoSEQ multiplex PCR. The sample lists fewer than 150,000 clones; 88% were seen once. The specimen was peripheral blood, collected 28 days after the second AZD1222 dose. Receptor source: an adult who received the AZD1222 COVID-19 vaccine.

The V and J genes are TRBV7-2 and TRBJ2-3; 10 nucleotides align to TRBD2. CDR1 is SGHTA and CDR2 is FQGNSA in the germline V gene. V was pared by 1 base and J by 5 bases, with 9 bases of the junction left unmatched. The CDR3 extends over 17 amino acids. The CDR3: CASSLGQTSGEQDTQYF. CDR3 sequence (DNA): TGTGCCAGCAGCTTAGGACAAACTAGCGGGGAACAAGATACGCAGTATTTT.

The genes are TRBV27 and TRBJ2-4; TRBD2 agrees at 9 bases. V was pared by 8 bases and J by 6 bases, with 14 bases of the junction left unmatched. Germline V gives CDR1 MNHEY, CDR2 SMNVEV (reference sequence). The length of the CDR3 is 16 residues. The CDR3 loop reads CASGVLAGQGSNIQYF. DNA of the CDR3: TGTGCCAGCGGCGTACTAGCGGGCCAAGGCTCAAACATTCAGTACTTC.

V and J are TRBV5-1 and TRBJ2-2; the match to TRBD1 covers 7 bases. The CDR3 is made up of 14 amino acids. CDR1 SGHRS and CDR2 YFSETQ come from the germline V gene. V shed 3 bases, J shed 5 bases, and the junction held 4 bases outside the gene matches. This chain's CDR3 is CASSSTGETGELFF. The CDR3 DNA sequence: TGCGCCAGCAGCTCCACAGGGGAAACCGGGGAGCTGTTTTTT.

The chain is built from TRBV28 and TRBJ1-1; 8 bases fit TRBD1. The J segment lost 6 bases and the V segment lost 3 bases, leaving 3 bases of the junction unmatched. The CDR3 consists of 13 residues. Germline-derived CDR1 and CDR2 are MDHEN and SYDVKM. CDR3 residues: CASSLGQVSEAFF. The CDR3 bases are TGTGCCAGCAGTTTGGGACAGGTCTCTGAAGCTTTCTTT.

This clone has a single count. This chain joins TRBV7-2 and TRBJ1-6; D gene uncertain. Germline assignment: CDR1 SGHTA and CDR2 FQGNSA. CDR3 length: 16 residues. Between the trimmed V and J ends, which lost 1 base and 7 bases, there was a span of 14 bases. CDR3 bases: TGTGCCAGCAGCTTAGACCGGGCATTTAGGAATTCACCCCTCCACTTT. It translates to CASSLDRAFRNSPLHF.

The chain links TRBV5-6 to TRBJ1-5, with 7 bases lining up with TRBD1. The CDR3 consists of 16 residues. The V gene end was trimmed by 0 bases and the J gene end by 7 bases; junction bases not matched to a gene: 10. Germline V gives CDR1 SGHDT, CDR2 YYEEEE. The CDR3 spells CASSLGPTGREQPQHF. The CDR3 DNA sequence: TGTGCCAGCAGCTTGGGCCCGACAGGGCGTGAGCAGCCCCAGCATTTT.

The chain combines TRBV9 with TRBJ2-7, with 10 bases lining up with TRBD1. CDR1 is SGDLS, CDR2 YYNGEE, per germline. V lost 3 bases, J lost 4 bases, and 7 bases stayed unmatched. The CDR3 runs to 15 residues. DNA for the CDR3: TGTGCCAGCAGCGACCCCGGGACAGGGGTATACGAGCAGTACTTC. Its protein is CASSDPGTGVYEQYF. The full variable domain, completed using reference TRBV9 and TRBJ2-7, is DSGVTQTPKHLITATGQRVTLRCSPRSGDLSVYWYQQSLDQGLQFLIQYYNGEERAKGNILERFSAQQFPDLHSELNLSSLELGDSALYFCASSDPGTGVYEQYFGPGTRLTVT.